The 20 T cell receptor beta chains in this list originate from one sample, sequenced in a study of T cells after yellow fever vaccination (dated by TCRdb to the late 2010s). Reading the label with the study, this specimen's treatment or condition is: live attenuated yellow fever vaccine strain. The method behind the library was 5' RACE. For sequencing, an Illumina HiSeq 2500 was employed. The public reads were reanalyzed by TCRdb: fastp trimming at Q25, MiXCR alignment, in-frame beta chains only. Each record represents a unique CDR3 protein, reported with the most common genes and DNA among its rows. Counted in this sample were a few hundred thousand distinct CDR3 sequences; less than 8.5% of them appeared once. Jointly, the top ten make up 0.85% of the sample. Sample: CD4+ T cells sorted from PBMCs, taken 15 days after the yellow fever booster vaccination. Source of these receptors: a man younger than 45 who received the YFV17D yellow fever vaccine.

This clonotype has ten or more counts. J is TRBJ2-1 and V is TRBV5-1; D is unclear. Trimming pared 0 bases from V and 0 bases from J, leaving 13 bases between. Germline CDR1 and CDR2: SGHRS and YFSETQ. This CDR3 is 17 amino acids long. The CDR3 DNA reads TGCGCCAGCAGCTTGGCCAGGTGGGATACCTCCTACAATGAGCAGTTCTTC. Translating gives CASSLARWDTSYNEQFF.

Ten or more counts support this clonotype. CDR3 in amino acids: CASSLIAPNEQFF. The CDR3 nucleotides read TGTGCCAGCAGTTTAATAGCGCCCAATGAGCAGTTCTTC. The V gene is TRBV28, the J gene TRBJ2-1; the D gene is possibly TRBD2 (5 bases). The V and J ends lost 2 bases and 6 bases respectively, with 8 bases between them. CDR3 length: 13 residues. Looked up from germline, CDR1 is MDHEN and CDR2 is SYDVKM.

This clonotype was observed a few times. The chain joins TRBV5-1 to TRBJ2-7, with TRBD2 matching 9 bases. CDR1 is SGHRS, CDR2 YFSETQ, per germline. V lost 0 bases to trimming and J lost 5 bases; unmatched junction nucleotides: 9. The CDR3 length is 16 residues. CDR3 sequence: CASSLVGSGSFNEQYF. Here the CDR3 DNA reads TGCGCCAGCAGCTTGGTTGGTAGCGGGAGTTTTAACGAGCAGTACTTC.

This clonotype was seen repeatedly, ten times or more. The chain uses TRBV27 and TRBJ2-5, with D perhaps given as TRBD1 or TRBD2 (5 bases each). Trimming stripped 4 bases from V and 5 bases from J, with 17 bases between. The germline gives CDR1 MNHEY, CDR2 SMNVEV (reference sequence). The CDR3 is 15 amino acids. CDR3 sequence (DNA): TGTGCCAGCAGTTCTTTAGGGACCGGAGAGGAGACCCAGTACTTC. It yields the protein CASSSLGTGEETQYF.

This clonotype was counted many times. The rearrangement uses TRBV29-1 and TRBJ2-2; 9 bases fit TRBD1. CDR3 length: 14 amino acids. Germline V gene sequence: CDR1 SQVTM, CDR2 ANQGSEA. After removal of 5 bases from V and 2 bases from J, the junction contained 3 bases not matched to a gene. CDR3 residues: CSVRQGENTGELFF. The CDR3 nucleotides are TGCAGCGTTCGACAGGGGGAAAACACCGGGGAGCTGTTTTTT.

V gene TRBV29-1 combines with J gene TRBJ2-6, with D unclear. Trimming left V 2 bases short and J 0 bases short, with 8 bases between. The CDR3 totals 15 residues. CDR1 SQVTM and CDR2 ANQGSEA come from the germline V gene. The DNA of the CDR3 is TGCAGCGTTGAATCGGTCGTCTCTGGGGCCAACGTCCTGACTTTC. It yields the protein CSVESVVSGANVLTF.

This chain links TRBV20-1 with TRBJ2-3, with D unclear. There are 13 residues in the CDR3. Germline V gene lookup returns CDR1 DFQATT and CDR2 SNEGSKA (reference sequence). The ends were cut back, 3 bases at V and 2 bases at J, with 9 bases in the middle. In nucleotides, the CDR3 is TGCAGTGCTAGCCGAACAGACACAGATACGCAGTATTTT. This encodes CSASRTDTDTQYF.

The chain is built from TRBV28 and TRBJ2-3; D is undetermined. Germline V gene lookup returns CDR1 MDHEN and CDR2 SYDVKM. CDR3 length equals 18 residues. The V end lost 2 bases, the J end lost 6 bases, and 24 bases lay between the germline ends. This CDR3 is CASSLLGSRRGVHDTQYF. The CDR3 coding sequence is TGTGCCAGCAGTTTACTTGGTAGCAGGAGAGGTGTTCACGATACGCAGTATTTT.

Many counts were recorded for this clonotype. The chain links TRBV27 to TRBJ2-7, with TRBD1 matching over 7 bases. V was pared by 7 bases and J by 7 bases, with 10 bases of the junction left unmatched. Germline CDR1 is MNHEY and CDR2 is SMNVEV (reference sequence). The length of the CDR3 is 13 residues. CDR3 sequence reads: CASINRDRGEQYF. DNA of the CDR3: TGTGCCAGCATTAACCGGGACAGAGGGGAGCAGTACTTC.

The chain employs TRBV20-1 and TRBJ2-1; D may match TRBD1 or TRBD2 (6 bases each). CDR1 is DFQATT and CDR2 is SNEGSKA in the germline V gene (reference sequence). V was pared by 1 base and J by 6 bases, with 19 bases between. The CDR3 is made up of 16 amino acids. CDR3 bases: TGCAGTGCTAGAGTTGCGGGACAAGCGCTGGGCAATGAGCAGTTCTTC. It codes for CSARVAGQALGNEQFF.

This clonotype was observed at least ten times. The genes are TRBV7-2 and TRBJ2-5, with D unresolved. Germline V gives CDR1 SGHTA, CDR2 FQGNSA. This CDR3 region has 15 residues. Trimming removed 4 bases at V and 2 bases at J, with 14 bases between. As DNA, the CDR3 is TGTGCCAGCAGCTCCGGAGCCACTATACAAGAGACCCAGTACTTC. Translation: CASSSGATIQETQYF.

This clonotype was counted many times. The V call is TRBV12-3 or TRBV12-4, the J call TRBJ1-5; no reliable D call. This CDR3 has 14 amino acids. V lost 6 bases and J lost 4, with 13 bases in between. DNA of the CDR3: TGTGCCAGCAGCCTCCAAAGCGGGAATCAGCCCCAGCATTTT. Translating it yields CASSLQSGNQPQHF.

This clonotype was seen only a few times. The rearrangement links TRBV12-3 or TRBV12-4 to TRBJ2-6; D might be TRBD2 (6 bases). The CDR3 sequence is 15 residues long. V was trimmed by 6 bases and J by 2 bases, leaving 11 bases between them. CDR3 in amino acids: CASSSGTAGANVLTF. CDR3 DNA sequence: TGTGCCAGCAGCTCCGGGACTGCTGGGGCCAACGTCCTGACTTTC.

This clonotype has a count of ten or more. The chain employs TRBV2 and TRBJ2-1; 8 positions match TRBD1. Germline values: CDR1 SNHLY, CDR2 FYNNEI. J was trimmed by 0 bases and V by 11 bases; bases with no gene match: 9. The CDR3 runs 15 residues. In nucleotides, the CDR3 is TGTGCCGGCGACAGGGGCCATAGCTCCTACAATGAGCAGTTCTTC. Translation: CAGDRGHSSYNEQFF.

In its sample, this clonotype was seen many times. The chain joins TRBV7-9 to TRBJ2-5; no reliable D call. CDR3 length: 16 residues. Per the germline V gene, CDR1 is SEHNR and CDR2 is FQNEAQ (reference sequence). The V end lost 2 bases, the J end lost 2 bases, and 15 bases lay between the germline ends. The CDR3 loop is CASSLRSGSPQETQYF. DNA of the CDR3: TGTGCCAGCAGCTTAAGGAGTGGCAGTCCTCAAGAGACCCAGTACTTC.

The rearrangement links TRBV20-1 to TRBJ2-7, with 12 bases lining up with TRBD2. The CDR3 is 14 residues long. Germline values: CDR1 DFQATT, CDR2 SNEGSKA (reference sequence). J gave up 3 bases and V 8 bases, and 8 bases lay outside the gene matches. CDR3 nucleotide sequence: TGCAGTACTAAGACTAGCGGGAGAAGCTACGAGCAGTACTTC. It encodes CSTKTSGRSYEQYF.

This clonotype appeared many times. The rearrangement links TRBV6-1 to TRBJ2-1, with 11 positions matching TRBD2. The CDR3 is made up of 16 amino acids. Losses at the gene ends were 4 bases for V and 5 bases for J; bases not matched to a gene: 7. The V gene's germline CDR1 is MNHNS and CDR2 SASEGT. CDR3 amino acids: CASSALAGGTNNEQFF. CDR3 sequence (DNA): TGTGCCAGCAGTGCGCTAGCGGGAGGCACCAACAATGAGCAGTTCTTC.

This clonotype has a count of ten or more. V gene TRBV7-9 combines with J gene TRBJ1-6; tentative D call: TRBD1 (5 bases). From germline, CDR1 is SEHNR and CDR2 FQNEAQ (reference sequence). The CDR3 loop spans 14 amino acids. Trimming pared 5 bases from V and 14 bases from J, leaving 19 bases between. CDR3 residues: CASSARDRKDTLHF. The CDR3 region has the DNA TGTGCCAGCAGCGCCCGAGATCGTAAGGACACCCTCCACTTT.

The rearrangement uses TRBV7-2 and TRBJ1-6, with 7 bases aligning to TRBD1. Germline assignment: CDR1 SGHTA and CDR2 FQGNSA. The junction had 5 bases not matched to a gene; V was cut back by 5 bases and J by 7 bases. The CDR3 is 14 residues long. CDR3 amino acids: CASSPTGRNSPLHF. DNA for the CDR3: TGTGCCAGCAGCCCGACAGGGCGCAATTCACCCCTCCACTTT. The full variable domain, its missing parts supplied by reference TRBV7-2 and TRBJ1-6, is GAGVSQSPSNKVTEKGKDVELRCDPISGHTALYWYRQSLGQGLEFLIYFQGNSAPDKSGLPSDRFSAERTGGSVSTLTIQRTQQEDSAVYLCASSPTGRNSPLHFGNGTRLTVT.

This clonotype was seen ten or more times. The rearrangement joins TRBV28 to TRBJ2-7; no firm D call. The CDR3 has 13 residues. CDR1 is MDHEN and CDR2 is SYDVKM in the germline V gene. Deletions cut 2 bases from V and 2 bases from J, with 7 bases between. The CDR3 is CASSLGNAYEQYF. DNA for the CDR3: TGTGCCAGCAGTTTAGGCAATGCCTACGAGCAGTACTTC.